The 22 T cell receptor beta chains below come from one sample, sequenced in a study of post-analysis software for immune sequencing data. Whole-study results and caveats: The five TRBV segments detected at higher frequency in patients than in controls included TRBV5-6, TRBV5-1 and TRBV20-1.

Tagging with unique molecular identifiers was a feature of the TCR beta cDNA libraries. TCRdb used MiXCR to reprocess the PCR reads, holding one entry per CDR3 protein. The sample gives roughly 400,000 distinct CDR3 sequences, roughly 38% of which show up once; less than 10% is in the top ten. The antigens for these receptors are not known. Sequenced input: blood. The receptors shown here come from a girl aged 2 to 9 with multiple sclerosis.

V usage is TRBV28 and J usage is TRBJ2-1, with D perhaps TRBD1 or TRBD2 (5 bases each). Looked up from germline, CDR1 is MDHEN and CDR2 is SYDVKM. Trimming stripped 4 bases from V and 1 base from J, with 14 bases between. The CDR3 runs to 16 residues. The chain's CDR3 is CASSSPFEGSYNEQFF. As DNA, the CDR3 is TGTGCCAGCAGTTCGCCGTTCGAGGGGTCCTACAATGAGCAGTTCTTC.

The V gene is TRBV20-1, the J gene TRBJ1-2, with D hard to call. CDR1 and CDR2 (germline): DFQATT, SNEGSKA (reference sequence). The V end was cut by 2 bases, the J end by 5 bases, with 9 bases between. The CDR3 has 12 residues. The CDR3 sequence is CSARRSGYGYTF. The CDR3 bases are TGCAGTGCTAGAAGAAGTGGGTATGGCTACACCTTC.

The chain carries TRBV27 and TRBJ1-2; TRBD1 might be the D (5 bases). The CDR3 is 13 amino acids. The V and J ends lost 4 bases and 7 bases respectively, with 13 bases between them. Germline CDR1 and CDR2: MNHEY and SMNVEV (reference sequence). The DNA of the CDR3 is TGTGCCAGCAGTTCACTCCAGGGCCGTGGCTACACCTTC. This codes for CASSSLQGRGYTF.

The chain recombines TRBV9 with TRBJ2-7, with 9 bases fitting TRBD1. The V and J ends lost 3 bases and 3 bases, in that order; junction bases with no gene match: 7. This CDR3 has 15 residues. Germline V gene data show CDR1 as SGDLS and CDR2 as YYNGEE. The CDR3 loop is CASSAPDRGIYEQYF. The CDR3 nucleotides are TGTGCCAGCAGCGCCCCGGACAGGGGAATCTACGAGCAGTACTTC. Using reference TRBV9 and TRBJ2-7 for the parts outside the CDR3, the full variable domain is DSGVTQTPKHLITATGQRVTLRCSPRSGDLSVYWYQQSLDQGLQFLIQYYNGEERAKGNILERFSAQQFPDLHSELNLSSLELGDSALYFCASSAPDRGIYEQYFGPGTRLTVT.

This clonotype was seen many times. The chain's CDR3 is CASSPGTDTQYF. DNA of the CDR3: TGTGCCAGCAGTCCGGGAACAGATACGCAGTATTTT. This rearrangement joins TRBV12-3 or TRBV12-4 to TRBJ2-3, with TRBD2 as a possible D gene (5 bases). Between the trimmed V and J ends, which lost 5 bases and 3 bases, there was a span of 6 bases. The CDR3 length is 12 residues.

The sample holds a few counts of this clonotype. This chain uses TRBV5-1 with TRBJ2-5; no clear D gene. The CDR3 extends over 18 amino acids. CDR1 SGHRS and CDR2 YFSETQ come from the germline V gene. V was cut by 4 bases and J by 5 bases, with 27 bases left in between. CDR3 region: CASSPESGDRVGWETQYF. DNA for the CDR3: TGCGCCAGCAGCCCAGAGTCCGGCGATAGGGTTGGTTGGGAGACCCAGTACTTC.

This clonotype appeared a few times. The chain uses TRBV20-1 and TRBJ2-1; no clear D gene. Trimming stripped 3 bases from V and 8 bases from J, with 14 bases between. The CDR3 contains 13 residues. Germline V CDR1 and CDR2: DFQATT, SNEGSKA (reference sequence). CDR3 loop: CSARGSNRDEQFF. The CDR3 nucleotides are TGCAGTGCTAGGGGGTCGAACCGGGATGAGCAGTTCTTC.

As regards this clonotype: One junction end disagrees with the germline gene, perhaps due to a read error. This sequence joins TRBV24-1 and TRBJ2-3; TRBD2 matches 11 bases. Germline lookup yields CDR1 KGHDR and CDR2 SFDVKD. The CDR3 is made up of 18 amino acids. CDR3 in amino acids: CATSDHLSLAGATDTQYF. CDR3 DNA: TGTGCCACCAGTGACCACCTATCACTAGCGGGAGCCACAGATACACAGTATTTT.

A few counts support this clonotype. A read error may account for a junction end that differs from germline. CDR3 sequence (DNA): TGTGCCTGCAGCACCGGGACAGGGGCGTACCAAGAGACCCAGTACTTC. Translation: CACSTGTGAYQETQYF. The genes are TRBV7-9 and TRBJ2-5; 10 bases match TRBD1. Germline V gives CDR1 SEHNR, CDR2 FQNEAQ (reference sequence). The CDR3 loop spans 16 amino acids.

This clonotype occurred a few times. The V gene is TRBV6-5, the J gene TRBJ1-1; D gene unclear. The CDR3 is 16 amino acids. CDR1 is MNHEY and CDR2 is SVGAGI in the germline V gene. Trimming cost V 3 bases and J 1 base, with 15 bases left between them. The CDR3: CASSYQLTYWNTEAFF. The CDR3 DNA reads TGTGCCAGCAGTTATCAGCTGACATACTGGAACACTGAAGCTTTCTTT.

This sequence joins TRBV12-3 or TRBV12-4 and TRBJ2-6; no reliable D call. Trimming shortened V by 3 bases and J by 0 bases, and 6 bases separated the two germline ends. The CDR3 has 15 residues. The CDR3 DNA reads as TGTGCCAGCAGTTTTGAGCACTCTGGGGCCAACGTCCTGACTTTC. Its translation is CASSFEHSGANVLTF.

This clonotype has more than one count but fewer than ten. V is TRBV12-3 or TRBV12-4 and J is TRBJ2-1, with 8 bases that match TRBD2. V dropped 5 bases and J dropped 4; count of bases not matched to a gene: 22. The CDR3 loop spans 20 amino acids. In DNA form, the CDR3 reads TGTGCCAGCAGTCATCGGGCCGGGACTAGATCGGGGGTAACGTACAATGAGCAGTTCTTC. Its translation: CASSHRAGTRSGVTYNEQFF.

This chain uses TRBV28 with TRBJ2-5; 7 bases line up with TRBD1. Near its end, the DNA agrees better with TRBJ2-1, so the J call may be wrong. The CDR3 is made up of 16 amino acids. Germline-derived CDR1 and CDR2 are MDHEN and SYDVKM. The CDR3 sequence: CASSLTGTGYQETQFF. The CDR3 DNA reads TGTGCCAGCAGTCTGACAGGGACGGGGTACCAAGAGACCCAGTTCTTC.

The chain joins TRBV6-5 to TRBJ1-6, with 7 bases identical to TRBD1. V lost 6 bases to trimming and J lost 3 bases; unmatched junction nucleotides: 5. CDR3 length: 15 residues. Germline V gene sequence: CDR1 MNHEY, CDR2 SVGAGI. The CDR3 DNA is TGTGCCAGCAGCTGGGACAGAATCTATAATTCACCCCTCCACTTT. It yields the protein CASSWDRIYNSPLHF.

In this sample, this clonotype turned up a few times. The genes are TRBV9 and TRBJ1-4; 8 bases agree with TRBD1. V lost 3 bases to trimming and J lost 8 bases; unmatched junction nucleotides: 9. Germline lookup yields CDR1 SGDLS and CDR2 YYNGEE. This CDR3 contains 15 residues. CDR3 bases: TGTGCCAGCAGCGCCCGACAGGGGCAGGAGGAAAAACTGTTTTTT. Amino acid sequence: CASSARQGQEEKLFF.

With regard to this clonotype: The CDR3 ends on some other residue instead of the conserved phenylalanine or tryptophan, so this is likely a read error. The genes are TRBV7-9 and TRBJ1-1; D is possibly TRBD1 (5 bases). The V end was cut by 6 bases, the J end by 7 bases, with 15 bases between. The CDR3 consists of 13 residues. Germline V CDR1 and CDR2: SEHNR, FQNEAQ (reference sequence). CDR3 region: CASSRDRTHEAFC. CDR3 in DNA: TGTGCCAGCAGTCGCGACAGAACTCATGAAGCTTTCTGT.

This clonotype was counted only a few times. This sequence joins TRBV20-1 and TRBJ2-3; TRBD1 or TRBD2 may be the D gene (9 bases each). Germline V CDR1 and CDR2: DFQATT, SNEGSKA (reference sequence). Trimming stripped 5 bases from V and 2 bases from J, with 32 bases between. CDR3 length equals 20 residues. The CDR3 loop is CSADPRNRGLLAGFTDTQYF. CDR3 sequence (DNA): TGCAGTGCTGACCCTCGAAACAGGGGGCTGCTAGCGGGGTTCACAGATACGCAGTATTTT.

There are a few counts of this clonotype. The chain joins TRBV5-1 to TRBJ2-5; 7 bases line up with TRBD1. Germline values: CDR1 SGHRS, CDR2 YFSETQ. The CDR3 is 14 residues long. The ends lost 2 bases at V and 9 bases at J; junction bases unmatched: 10. This chain's CDR3 is CASSFIPGGVAQYF. In nucleotides, the CDR3 is TGCGCCAGCAGCTTCATCCCAGGGGGAGTGGCCCAGTACTTC.

V gene TRBV6-1 combines with J gene TRBJ2-7; TRBD2 is a possible D gene (5 bases). The DNA end lines up better with TRBJ2-5; the J call may be wrong. The CDR3 is 14 amino acids. In germline, CDR1 is MNHNS, CDR2 SASEGT. CDR3 residues: CASSEFSGSETQYF. The CDR3 DNA reads as TGTGCCAGCAGTGAATTCTCGGGAAGTGAGACCCAGTACTTC.

The chain uses TRBV27 and TRBJ2-7, with 9 bases that match TRBD2. The trim removed 5 bases at V and 6 bases at J, leaving 8 bases unmatched. The CDR3 contains 14 residues. CDR1 and CDR2 from the germline V gene are MNHEY and SMNVEV (reference sequence). This chain's CDR3 is CASSPGLAPSEQYF. Written as DNA, the CDR3 is TGTGCCAGCAGTCCGGGACTAGCCCCCTCCGAGCAGTACTTC.

The chain joins TRBV6-2 or TRBV6-3 to TRBJ2-7, with D perhaps TRBD1 or TRBD2 (6 bases each). In germline, CDR1 is MNHEY, CDR2 SVGEGT. Trimming cost V 4 bases and J 4 bases, with 11 bases left between them. The CDR3 runs 13 residues. The CDR3 DNA sequence: TGTGCCAGCAGTTCCCAGGGGAGGTACGAGCAGTACTTC. Amino acid sequence: CASSSQGRYEQYF.

This chain links TRBV2 with TRBJ1-1; perhaps TRBD1 as D (6 bases). Trimming took 8 bases from V and 4 from J, leaving 23 bases between them. The germline gives CDR1 SNHLY, CDR2 FYNNEI. This CDR3 is 16 amino acids long. CDR3 sequence reads: CASLFPRDTWGTEAFF. DNA of the CDR3: TGTGCCAGCCTATTTCCCCGGGACACCTGGGGCACTGAAGCTTTCTTT.